This is a list of T cell receptor beta chains from one sample in a study of blood T cell repertoires in COVID-19. The table came from immunoSEQ multiplex PCR; TCRdb's copy has only in-frame clones and leaves some out. The sample comprises tens of thousands of clones, 75% to 90% of which are singletons, and 4% to 5.5% rests with the top ten. The sample was peripheral blood. The receptors were gathered from an older woman with acute or convalescent COVID-19. CDR3s include the opening cysteine and the closing phenylalanine or tryptophan. D genes are given only for firm matches. Rows give clone size only sometimes, using once, few, many, or a class for an expanded clone.

D,size,V,J,DNA,CDR3
NA,NA,TRBV5-6,TRBJ2-7,TGTGCCAGCAGCTTGGGAGGCGGTAGCTCCTACGAGCAGTACTTC,CASSLGGGSSYEQYF
TRBD2,once,TRBV6-5,TRBJ2-2,TGTGCCATCCGGCTAGCGGGGAACACCGGGGAGCTGTTTTTT,CAIRLAGNTGELFF
TRBD1,NA,TRBV7-8,TRBJ1-1,TGTGCCAGCAGCCCAAGGTCCAATATCAGGGGGGAAGCTTTCTTT,CASSPRSNIRGEAFF
NA,NA,TRBV5-1,TRBJ2-7,TGCGCCAGCAGCTTGGACTGGTCCCGTTACGAGCAGTACTTC,CASSLDWSRYEQYF
TRBD1,once,TRBV6-2/TRBV6-3,TRBJ1-5,TGTGCCAGCACCCCGGACAGGGGATCGCGCAATCAGCCCCAGCATTTT,CASTPDRGSRNQPQHF
TRBD1,few,TRBV29-1,TRBJ2-4,TGCAGCGTTGATCCCGGGACAGGGAGGAACATTCAGTACTTC,CSVDPGTGRNIQYF
TRBD1,NA,TRBV9,TRBJ1-1,TGTGCCAGCAGCGTAGGGATGACAGGGGGGACCACTGAAGCTTTCTTT,CASSVGMTGGTTEAFF
NA,NA,TRBV7-2,TRBJ1-2,TGTGCCAGCAGCTCGATACAGGGACTAGACGGCTACACCTTC,CASSSIQGLDGYTF
NA,NA,TRBV6-5,TRBJ2-4,TGTGCCAGCAGTTACTCGGACGACAGAGCCAAAAACATTCAGTACTTC,CASSYSDDRAKNIQYF
TRBD1,NA,TRBV19,TRBJ1-4,TGTGCCAGTAGTCAGGGGGACGCAACTAATGAAAAACTGTTTTTT,CASSQGDATNEKLFF
NA,NA,TRBV5-1,TRBJ2-5,TGCGCCAGCAGCAGGAGGTTCGGGGAGACCCAGTACTTC,CASSRRFGETQYF
NA,NA,TRBV27,TRBJ2-7,TGTGCCAGCAGGAAGACTGCTACCTACGAGCAGTACTTC,CASRKTATYEQYF
NA,NA,TRBV2,TRBJ2-1,TGTGCCAGCAGTACTCAATTTTCGGGCAATGAGCAGTTCTTC,CASSTQFSGNEQFF
NA,NA,TRBV5-1,TRBJ1-1,TGCGCCAGCAGCCCCCCCAGGGCCAACACTGAAGCTTTCTTT,CASSPPRANTEAFF
TRBD1,NA,TRBV2,TRBJ1-4,TGTGCCAGCAGTGCGCCCCGCCGGGACAGGGGGCGAATTTCTAATGAAAAACTGTTTTTT,CASSAPRRDRGRISNEKLFF
NA,once,TRBV11-3,TRBJ1-4,TGTGCCAGCAGCTTAGACGGAGGTCGGGGACTGTTTTTT,CASSLDGGRGLFF
NA,NA,TRBV27,TRBJ1-1,TGTGCCAGCAGTTTATCCACTATTACAGGGAACACTGAAGCTTTCTTT,CASSLSTITGNTEAFF
NA,few,TRBV4-1,TRBJ1-1,TGCGCCAGCAGCCACGCATCTCGGGCTGAAGCTTTCTTT,CASSHASRAEAFF
NA,NA,TRBV9,TRBJ2-5,TGTGCCAGCAGCGTAGGAGCATCGACAGAACAAGAGACCCAGTACTTC,CASSVGASTEQETQYF
NA,NA,TRBV21-1,TRBJ2-6,TGTGCCAGCAGCAGGCGACAGGGTCCCATCTCTGGGGCCAACGTCCTGACTTTC,CASSRRQGPISGANVLTF
NA,NA,TRBV7-2,TRBJ1-5,TGTGCCAGCAGCCCAATGGGGGGAAACAATCAGCCCCAGCATTTT,CASSPMGGNNQPQHF
TRBD2,NA,TRBV11-2,TRBJ2-5,TGTGCCAGCAGCACCCAAACTAGCGGGGGGTTACAAGAGACCCAGTACTTC,CASSTQTSGGLQETQYF
NA,NA,TRBV3-1/TRBV3-2,TRBJ1-1,TGTGCCAGCAGCCAAGACGGATCAGGGGTTATGAACACTGAAGCTTTCTTT,CASSQDGSGVMNTEAFF
TRBD1,few,TRBV5-6,TRBJ2-3,TGTGCCAGCAGCTTGGAGGGGGCTAGGCCAGATACGCAGTATTTT,CASSLEGARPDTQYF
TRBD1,few,TRBV6-1,TRBJ2-7,TGTGCCAGCAGTGAAGACGGGACAGGGGGCTACGAGCAGTACTTC,CASSEDGTGGYEQYF
TRBD1,NA,TRBV19,TRBJ1-2,TGTGCCAGTAGTATCGGCGGGACAGGGAAGGGTGGCTACACCTTC,CASSIGGTGKGGYTF
NA,NA,TRBV6-6,TRBJ1-2,TGTGCCAGCACCCCAGGGTATAACGGCTACACCTTC,CASTPGYNGYTF
NA,NA,TRBV7-3,TRBJ2-3,TGTGCCAGCAGTTCAGACTACACAGATACGCAGTATTTT,CASSSDYTDTQYF
NA,NA,TRBV6-5,TRBJ2-7,TGTGCCAGCACGCCGACAGGGAGGAACGAGCAGTACTTC,CASTPTGRNEQYF
NA,NA,TRBV15,TRBJ1-2,TGTGCCACCAGCAGAGATCTAAGGGGCGACTATGGCTACACCTTC,CATSRDLRGDYGYTF
TRBD1,NA,TRBV13,TRBJ1-6,TGTGCCAGCAGCTTACTAAGACAGGGGAATAATTCACCCCTCCACTTT,CASSLLRQGNNSPLHF
NA,once,TRBV2,TRBJ2-3,TGTGCCAGCAGTGGCATCGAGAAGGGAGCAGATACGCAGTATTTT,CASSGIEKGADTQYF
TRBD1,NA,TRBV11-3,TRBJ1-4,TGTGCCAGCAGCCCGCCAGAAACAGGGGCAGAAAAACTGTTTTTT,CASSPPETGAEKLFF
NA,NA,TRBV27,TRBJ2-3,TGTGCCAGCAGACTCGGGACTTATACTGGCACAGATACGCAGTATTTT,CASRLGTYTGTDTQYF
NA,once,TRBV3-1/TRBV3-2,TRBJ2-5,TGTGCCAGCAGCCAGAATACGGGGGGCCGCAACAGAGAGACCCAGTACTTC,CASSQNTGGRNRETQYF
NA,NA,TRBV6-6,TRBJ2-1,TGTGCCAGCAGTTACGACAGGTACAATGAGCAGTTCTTC,CASSYDRYNEQFF
TRBD2,NA,TRBV6-2/TRBV6-3,TRBJ2-5,TGTGCCAGCAGCCCCGGGACTAGCTTAGAAGAGACCCAGTACTTC,CASSPGTSLEETQYF
NA,NA,TRBV11-3,TRBJ2-2,TGTGCCAGCAGCCCCCCATCGAGGAACACCGGGGAGCTGTTTTTT,CASSPPSRNTGELFF
TRBD1,NA,TRBV5-1,TRBJ2-7,TGCGCCAGCAGTAACCGGGGACAGGGTCCCCACGAGCAGTACTTC,CASSNRGQGPHEQYF
TRBD1,few,TRBV14,TRBJ2-7,TGTGCCAGCAGCCTCCGGGACAGGGGCGCCTACGAGCAGTACTTC,CASSLRDRGAYEQYF
NA,NA,TRBV4-3,TRBJ1-1,TGCGCCAGCAGCCAAGATGCAGGGGACACTGAAGCTTTCTTT,CASSQDAGDTEAFF
NA,NA,TRBV2,TRBJ1-2,TGTGCCAGCAGTGAAGGACGGGTCTATGGCTACACCTTC,CASSEGRVYGYTF
NA,NA,TRBV6-2/TRBV6-3,TRBJ1-5,TGTGCCAGCAGTTCCACGACAGGTTATAGCAATCAGCCCCAGCATTTT,CASSSTTGYSNQPQHF
NA,NA,TRBV7-2,TRBJ2-5,TGTGCCAGCAGCCTCGCCAGGTCCGAAGAGACCCAGTACTTC,CASSLARSEETQYF
TRBD2,NA,TRBV9,TRBJ2-1,TGTGCCAGCAGCGAGCGGGGGGGCCTTAACGAGCAGTTCTTC,CASSERGGLNEQFF
TRBD1,NA,TRBV29-1,TRBJ1-2,TGCAGCGATACGGACAGGGGAACAGACTATGGCTACACCTTC,CSDTDRGTDYGYTF
TRBD1,NA,TRBV7-9,TRBJ1-1,TGTGCCAGCAGCTTAGCCTTGGGGACAGGGAGAAATATGAACACTGAAGCTTTCTTT,CASSLALGTGRNMNTEAFF
NA,NA,TRBV5-1,TRBJ2-1,TGCGCCAGCACGCTTGGATTCACTTCGGGGGGCCAGCTAGATGAGCAGTTCTTC,CASTLGFTSGGQLDEQFF
TRBD1,NA,TRBV27,TRBJ2-4,TGTGCCAGCAGTTTAGGGACAGCTAAAAACATTCAGTACTTC,CASSLGTAKNIQYF
TRBD1,NA,TRBV7-3,TRBJ1-1,TGTGCCAGCAGCTTGAGTTCGGGACAGGGCGCTGAAGCTTTCTTT,CASSLSSGQGAEAFF
NA,NA,TRBV4-2,TRBJ2-5,TGTGCCAGCAGCCAAGGGGGATCAGGGTCCTCCCAAGAGACCCAGTACTTC,CASSQGGSGSSQETQYF
NA,NA,TRBV18,TRBJ1-4,TGTGCCAGCTCACCGCTACTACCGGCGACTAATGAAAAACTGTTTTTT,CASSPLLPATNEKLFF
TRBD2,NA,TRBV19,TRBJ2-1,TGTGCCAGTAGTAGTCGGGGGGGATACAATGAGCAGTTCTTC,CASSSRGGYNEQFF
NA,few,TRBV6-5,TRBJ2-2,TGTGCCAGCCGACCCGGGGCGAACACCGGGGAGCTGTTTTTT,CASRPGANTGELFF
TRBD2,NA,TRBV7-2,TRBJ2-3,TGTGCCAGCAGCTTACGGGGGAGCGGGGGGGCCGGAGATACGCAGTATTTT,CASSLRGSGGAGDTQYF
NA,NA,TRBV14,TRBJ2-5,TGTGCCAGCAGAGTGTGCATCGAACTCCCCCCGTACCAAGAGACCCAGTACTTC,CASRVCIELPPYQETQYF
TRBD1,NA,TRBV7-2,TRBJ1-6,TGTGCCAGCAGCCCGACGGACAGGGCGTTGAAGAATTCACCCCTCCACTTT,CASSPTDRALKNSPLHF
TRBD1,NA,TRBV27,TRBJ1-2,TGTGCCAGCACCTGGGACAGGGAAGAGGTTGGCTACACCTTC,CASTWDREEVGYTF